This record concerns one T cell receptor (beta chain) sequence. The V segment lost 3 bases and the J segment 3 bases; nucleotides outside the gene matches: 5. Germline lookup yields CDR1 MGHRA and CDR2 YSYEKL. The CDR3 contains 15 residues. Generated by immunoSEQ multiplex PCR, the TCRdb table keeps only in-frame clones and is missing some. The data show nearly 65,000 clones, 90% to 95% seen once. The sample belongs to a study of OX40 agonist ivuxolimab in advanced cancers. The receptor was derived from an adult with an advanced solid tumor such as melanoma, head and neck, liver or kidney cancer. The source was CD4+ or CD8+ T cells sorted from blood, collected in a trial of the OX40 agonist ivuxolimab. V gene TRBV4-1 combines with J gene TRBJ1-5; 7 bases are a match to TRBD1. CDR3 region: CASSHNRGDNQPQHF. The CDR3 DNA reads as TGCGCCAGCAGCCACAACAGGGGCGACAATCAGCCCCAGCATTTT.